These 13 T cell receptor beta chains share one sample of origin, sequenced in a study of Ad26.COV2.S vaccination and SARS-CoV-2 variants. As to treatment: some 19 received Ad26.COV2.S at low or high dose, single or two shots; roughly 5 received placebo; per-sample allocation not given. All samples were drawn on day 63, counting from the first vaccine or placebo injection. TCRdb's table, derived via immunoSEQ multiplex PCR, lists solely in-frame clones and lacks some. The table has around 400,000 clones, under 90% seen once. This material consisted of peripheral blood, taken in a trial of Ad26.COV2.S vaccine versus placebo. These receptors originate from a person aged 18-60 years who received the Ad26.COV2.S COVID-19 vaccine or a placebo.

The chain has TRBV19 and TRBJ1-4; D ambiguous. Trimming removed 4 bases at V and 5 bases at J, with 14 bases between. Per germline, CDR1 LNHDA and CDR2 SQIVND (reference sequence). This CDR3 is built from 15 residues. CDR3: CASSTRGPPNEKLFF. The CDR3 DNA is TGTGCCAGTAGTACCCGAGGACCCCCAAATGAAAAACTGTTTTTT.

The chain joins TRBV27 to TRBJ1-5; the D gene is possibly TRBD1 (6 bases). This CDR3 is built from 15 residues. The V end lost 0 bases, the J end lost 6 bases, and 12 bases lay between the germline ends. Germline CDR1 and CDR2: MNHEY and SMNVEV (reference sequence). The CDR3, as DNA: TGTGCCAGCAGTTTATCAGGGGGGCTGAGTCAGCCCCAGCATTTT. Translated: CASSLSGGLSQPQHF.

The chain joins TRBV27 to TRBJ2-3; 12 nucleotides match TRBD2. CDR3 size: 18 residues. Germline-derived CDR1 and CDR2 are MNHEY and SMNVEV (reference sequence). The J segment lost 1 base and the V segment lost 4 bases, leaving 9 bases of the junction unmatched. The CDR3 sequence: CASSSSSGRALGTDTQYF. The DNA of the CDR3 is TGTGCCAGCAGTTCCTCTAGCGGGAGGGCCCTCGGCACAGATACGCAGTATTTT.

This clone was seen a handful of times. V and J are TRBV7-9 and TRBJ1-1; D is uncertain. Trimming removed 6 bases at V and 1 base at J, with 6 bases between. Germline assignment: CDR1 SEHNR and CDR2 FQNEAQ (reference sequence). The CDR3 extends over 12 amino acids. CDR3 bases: TGTGCCAGCAGGGGAGCGAACACTGAAGCTTTCTTT. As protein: CASRGANTEAFF.

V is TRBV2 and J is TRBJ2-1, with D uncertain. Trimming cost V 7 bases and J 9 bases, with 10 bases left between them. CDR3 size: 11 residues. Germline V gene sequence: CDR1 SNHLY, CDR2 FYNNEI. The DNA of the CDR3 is TGTGCCAGCACCCCAGTCGGTGAGCAGTTCTTC. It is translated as CASTPVGEQFF. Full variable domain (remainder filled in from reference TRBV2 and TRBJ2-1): EPEVTQTPSHQVTQMGQEVILRCVPISNHLYFYWYRQILGQKVEFLVSFYNNEISEKSEIFDDQFSVERPDGSNFTLKIRSTKLEDSAMYFCASTPVGEQFFGPGTRLTVL.

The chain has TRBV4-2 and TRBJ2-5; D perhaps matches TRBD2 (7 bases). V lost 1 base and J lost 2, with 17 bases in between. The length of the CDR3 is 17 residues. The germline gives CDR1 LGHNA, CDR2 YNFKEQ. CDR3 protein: CASSQVLTRGAQETQYF. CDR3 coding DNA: TGTGCCAGCAGCCAAGTTCTCACCCGGGGGGCGCAAGAGACCCAGTACTTC.

For the CDR3, the DNA is TGTGCCAGCAGTGATAACACTGAAGCTTTCTTT. This translates into CASSDNTEAFF. V is TRBV6-1 and J is TRBJ1-1; no definite D call. From germline, CDR1 is MNHNS and CDR2 SASEGT. The CDR3 runs to 11 residues. Trimming took 3 bases from V and 2 from J, leaving 1 base between them.

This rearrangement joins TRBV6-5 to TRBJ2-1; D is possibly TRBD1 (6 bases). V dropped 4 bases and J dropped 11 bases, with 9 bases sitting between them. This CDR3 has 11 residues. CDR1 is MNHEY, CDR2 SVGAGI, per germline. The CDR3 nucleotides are TGTGCCAGCAGTTTTAGGGGGAAGCAGTTCTTC. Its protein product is CASSFRGKQFF.

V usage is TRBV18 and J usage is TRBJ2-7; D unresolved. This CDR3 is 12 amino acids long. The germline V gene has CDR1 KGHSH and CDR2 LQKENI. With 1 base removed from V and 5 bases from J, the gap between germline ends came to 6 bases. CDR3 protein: CASSPRTNEQYF. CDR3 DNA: TGTGCCAGCTCACCACGGACCAACGAGCAGTACTTC.

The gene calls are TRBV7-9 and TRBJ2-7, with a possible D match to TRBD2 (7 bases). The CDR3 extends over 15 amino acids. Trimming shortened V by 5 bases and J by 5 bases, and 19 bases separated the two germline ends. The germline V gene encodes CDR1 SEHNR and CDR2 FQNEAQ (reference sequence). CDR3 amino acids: CASSPRHRGAHEQYF. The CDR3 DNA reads TGTGCCAGCAGCCCCCGGCATCGGGGGGCCCACGAGCAGTACTTC. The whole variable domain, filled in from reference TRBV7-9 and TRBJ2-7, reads DTGVSQNPRHKITKRGQNVTFRCDPISEHNRLYWYRQTLGQGPEFLTYFQNEAQLEKSRLLSDRFSAERPKGSFSTLEIQRTEQGDSAMYLCASSPRHRGAHEQYFGPGTRLTVT.

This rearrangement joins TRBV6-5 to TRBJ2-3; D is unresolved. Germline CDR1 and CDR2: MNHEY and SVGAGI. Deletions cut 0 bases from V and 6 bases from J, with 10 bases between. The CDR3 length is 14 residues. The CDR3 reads CASSYSPRTDTQYF. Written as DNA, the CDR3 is TGTGCCAGCAGTTACTCCCCTAGAACCGATACGCAGTATTTT.

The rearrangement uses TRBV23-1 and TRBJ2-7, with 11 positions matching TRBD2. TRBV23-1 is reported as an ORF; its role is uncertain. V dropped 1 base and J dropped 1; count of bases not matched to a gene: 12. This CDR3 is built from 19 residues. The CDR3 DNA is TGCGCCAGCAGTCAATGGGTAGCGGGAGGGCCCATTGCGTCCTACGAGCAGTACTTC. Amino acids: CASSQWVAGGPIASYEQYF.

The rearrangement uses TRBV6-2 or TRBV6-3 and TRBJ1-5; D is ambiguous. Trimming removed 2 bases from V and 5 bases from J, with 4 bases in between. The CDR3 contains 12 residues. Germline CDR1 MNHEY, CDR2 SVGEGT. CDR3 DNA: TGTGCCAGCAGTTACCCATATCAGCCCCAGCATTTT. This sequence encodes CASSYPYQPQHF.